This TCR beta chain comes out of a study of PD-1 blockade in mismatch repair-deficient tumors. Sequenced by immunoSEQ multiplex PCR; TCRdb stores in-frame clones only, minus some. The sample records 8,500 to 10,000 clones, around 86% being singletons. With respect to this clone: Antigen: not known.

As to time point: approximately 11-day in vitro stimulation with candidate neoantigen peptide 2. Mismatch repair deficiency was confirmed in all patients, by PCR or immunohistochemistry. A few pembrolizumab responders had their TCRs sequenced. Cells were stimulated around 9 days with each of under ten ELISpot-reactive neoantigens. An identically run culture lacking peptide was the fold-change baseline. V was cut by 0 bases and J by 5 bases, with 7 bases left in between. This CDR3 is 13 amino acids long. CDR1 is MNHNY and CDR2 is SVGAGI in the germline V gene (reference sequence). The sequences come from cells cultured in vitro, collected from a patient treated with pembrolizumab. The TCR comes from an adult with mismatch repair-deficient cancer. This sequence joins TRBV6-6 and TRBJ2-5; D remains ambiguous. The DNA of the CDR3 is TGTGCCAGCAGTTACTCTGGCTCTGAGACCCAGTACTTC. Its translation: CASSYSGSETQYF.